This TCR beta chain was documented in a study of blood T cells in healthy people across ages. Sample-barcoded 5' priming and a J-beta primer mix drove a second PCR of 7 to 11 cycles. TCRdb itself ran the 5' RACE reads through MiXCR, one entry per CDR3 protein. This sample has 760,000 or so distinct CDR3 sequences, with 20% to 25% found just once. The CDR3 totals 12 residues. CDR1 is DFQATT, CDR2 SNEGSKA, per germline (reference sequence). This same sample was also taken into another study, of T cells of mothers and their children.

The J gene is TRBJ2-5, the V gene TRBV20-1; D gene unclear. The DNA end is more similar to TRBJ2-1, so the J call may be wrong. The source material was blood. This TCR came from a boy aged 5-17 years in good health. The CDR3 spells CSAPSDYNEQFF. In nucleotides, the CDR3 is TGCAGTGCCCCGAGCGATTACAATGAGCAGTTCTTC.